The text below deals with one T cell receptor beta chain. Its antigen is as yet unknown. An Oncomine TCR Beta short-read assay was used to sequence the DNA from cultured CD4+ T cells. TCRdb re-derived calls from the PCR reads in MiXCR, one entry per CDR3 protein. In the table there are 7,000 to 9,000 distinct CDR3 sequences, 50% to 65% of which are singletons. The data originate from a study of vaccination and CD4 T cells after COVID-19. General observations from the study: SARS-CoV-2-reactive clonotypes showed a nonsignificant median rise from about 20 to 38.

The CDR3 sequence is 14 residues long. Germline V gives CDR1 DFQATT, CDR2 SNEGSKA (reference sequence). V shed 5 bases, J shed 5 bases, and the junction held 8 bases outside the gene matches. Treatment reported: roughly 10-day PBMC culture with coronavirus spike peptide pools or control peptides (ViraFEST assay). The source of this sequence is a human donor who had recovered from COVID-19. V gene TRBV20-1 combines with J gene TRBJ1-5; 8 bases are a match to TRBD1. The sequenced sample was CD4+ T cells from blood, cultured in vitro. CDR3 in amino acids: CSAQGALEDQPQHF. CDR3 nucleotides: TGCAGTGCTCAGGGGGCATTGGAAGATCAGCCCCAGCATTTT.